Listed below are T cell receptor beta chains from one sample, sequenced in a study of T cell responses to AZD1222 COVID-19 vaccine. TCRdb's table, derived via immunoSEQ multiplex PCR, lists solely in-frame clones and lacks some. The repertoire holds about 150,000 clones, about nine tenths seen once, with less than 2% in the top ten. This specimen consisted of peripheral blood, obtained on day 0 of AZD1222 vaccination. Every receptor here comes from an adult in good health. CDR3s include the opening cysteine and the closing phenylalanine or tryptophan. Each record gives: J gene, V gene, clone size, D gene, CDR3 DNA, CDR3 protein. A D gene is named only where the DNA matches it firmly. Clone size is not always given. Where it is, it says once, few, many or a class for expanded clones.

TRBJ2-1,TRBV4-2,NA,NA,TGTGCCAGCAGCCAAGACACGGTTGAGCAGTTCTTC,CASSQDTVEQFF
TRBJ2-2,TRBV3-1/TRBV3-2,once,NA,TGTGCCAGCAGCCAAGTAACGGCCGGGGAGCTGTTTTTT,CASSQVTAGELFF
TRBJ2-7,TRBV28,NA,TRBD1,TGTGCCAGCAGCGCCGGGACAGTCCTCTACGAGCAGTACTTC,CASSAGTVLYEQYF
TRBJ1-1,TRBV25-1,NA,NA,TGTGCCAGCGGGTCGAGAAACACTGAAGCTTTCTTT,CASGSRNTEAFF
TRBJ1-5,TRBV24-1,NA,NA,TGTGCCACCAGTGATTTGGACAGCAATCAGCCCCAGCATTTT,CATSDLDSNQPQHF
TRBJ1-2,TRBV7-2,NA,TRBD1,TGTGCCAGCAGCTCCCCGGGACAGGCCCTTAACTATGGCTACACCTTC,CASSSPGQALNYGYTF
TRBJ1-5,TRBV2,NA,NA,TGTGCCAGCAGACCGGGACTTTCTAATCAGCCCCAGCATTTT,CASRPGLSNQPQHF
TRBJ1-3,TRBV10-3,NA,TRBD1,TGTGCCTGCATGGACAGGGTTGGAAACACCATATATTTT,CACMDRVGNTIYF
TRBJ2-1,TRBV6-2/TRBV6-3,many,TRBD1,TGTGCCAGCAGTTACAGGGACAGCGTCAATGAGCAGTTCTTC,CASSYRDSVNEQFF
TRBJ2-4,TRBV15,NA,TRBD2,TGTGCCACCAGCGGGGGGGGAGGAGTAAACATTCAGTACTTC,CATSGGGGVNIQYF
TRBJ1-1,TRBV2,NA,NA,TGTGCCAGCAGACCCAGACAGCTTTCGAACACTGAAGCTTTCTTT,CASRPRQLSNTEAFF
TRBJ2-3,TRBV4-1,NA,NA,TGCGCCAGCAGCCATCCCCGGCGAACTAGCACAGATACGCAGTATTTT,CASSHPRRTSTDTQYF
TRBJ2-1,TRBV30,NA,TRBD1,TGTGCCTGGACATCACGGGACAGGGGTTTCAATGAGCAGTTCTTC,CAWTSRDRGFNEQFF
TRBJ1-1,TRBV5-1,NA,NA,TGCGCCAGCAGCTTGATATCGAACACTGAAGCTTTCTTT,CASSLISNTEAFF
TRBJ1-5,TRBV10-3,NA,NA,TGTGCCATCCGGCCACAGGGTGAAGGCAATCAGCCCCAGCATTTT,CAIRPQGEGNQPQHF
TRBJ1-6,TRBV28,NA,TRBD1,TGTGCCAGCAGTCCCGCCGGGACAGGGGGATCACCCCTCCACTTT,CASSPAGTGGSPLHF
TRBJ2-7,TRBV30,NA,NA,TGTGCCTGGATAGGAGGGGGGAGCTCCTACGAGCAGTACTTC,CAWIGGGSSYEQYF
TRBJ1-3,TRBV2,NA,NA,TGTGCCAGTATCAGTGACTCTGGAAACACCATATATTTT,CASISDSGNTIYF
TRBJ2-1,TRBV6-5,NA,TRBD2,TGTGCCAGCACCCTAGGACTAGTAGAAATTGAGCAGTTCTTC,CASTLGLVEIEQFF
TRBJ2-3,TRBV9,NA,TRBD2,TGTGCCAGCAGCGTAGCTAGCGGGAGTTTCGCAGATACGCAGTATTTT,CASSVASGSFADTQYF
TRBJ2-5,TRBV2,NA,TRBD2,TGTGCCAGCCGGACTAGCGGGGCGGAGACCCAGTACTTC,CASRTSGAETQYF